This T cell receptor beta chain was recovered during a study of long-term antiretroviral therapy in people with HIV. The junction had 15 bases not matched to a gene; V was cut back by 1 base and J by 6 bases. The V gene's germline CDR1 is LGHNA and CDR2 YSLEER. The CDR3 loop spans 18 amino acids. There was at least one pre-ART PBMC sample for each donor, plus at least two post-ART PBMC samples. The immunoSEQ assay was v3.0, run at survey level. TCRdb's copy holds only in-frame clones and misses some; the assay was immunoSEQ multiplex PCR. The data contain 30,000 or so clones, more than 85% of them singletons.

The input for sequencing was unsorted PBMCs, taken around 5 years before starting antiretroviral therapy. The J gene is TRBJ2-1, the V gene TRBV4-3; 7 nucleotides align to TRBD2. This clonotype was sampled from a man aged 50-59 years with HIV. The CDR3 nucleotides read TGCGCCAGCAGCCAAGTCGTAATTGCGGGAGCCCCTCTCAATGAGCAGTTCTTC. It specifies CASSQVVIAGAPLNEQFF.